Listed below are T cell receptor beta chains from one sample, sequenced in a study of human T cells and chemical hapten exposure. TCRdb recomputed calls from the RACE reads with MiXCR, one row per CDR3 protein. The sample lists about 110,000 distinct CDR3 sequences; 9% to 9.5% were seen once. The sequencing here drew on whole blood, taken in connection with sensitization to the hapten diphenylcyclopropenone (DPC). The receptors were sampled from a woman between 35 and 50 years old with alopecia areata. Some clones in this sample may be carry-over from other donors' samples. The CDR3 runs from the conserved cysteine through the conserved F or W. A D gene is named only where the DNA matches it firmly. For some rows the clone size is stated as once, few or many, or as a class when expanded; others skip it.

j_gene	len	d_gene	abundance	v_gene	CDR3nt	CDR3aa
TRBJ1-1	11	.	many	TRBV29-1	TGCAGCGTTGACTATGGCACTGAAGCTTTCTTT	CSVDYGTEAFF
TRBJ2-2	14	.	.	TRBV6-2/TRBV6-3	TGTGCCAGCAGTGACTTGGACCTTATCGGGGAGCTGTTTTTT	CASSDLDLIGELFF
TRBJ2-1	15	TRBD1	many	TRBV4-1	TGCGCCAGCAGCCAACTAGGGACAGGGATCAATGAGCAGTTCTTC	CASSQLGTGINEQFF
TRBJ1-1	17	TRBD1	.	TRBV6-5	TGTGCCAGCAGTTACTCTGGACAGGGTGGTCTGAACACTGAAGCTTTCTTT	CASSYSGQGGLNTEAFF
TRBJ1-5	18	.	.	TRBV4-3	TGCGCCAGCAGCCAAGAGATGACGGGGGTATGGGGCAATCAGCCCCAGCATTTT	CASSQEMTGVWGNQPQHF
TRBJ2-4	14	.	.	TRBV2	TGTGCCAGCAACTCGGATGGGACCGGCAACATTCAGTACTTC	CASNSDGTGNIQYF
TRBJ1-1	18	TRBD1	.	TRBV28	TGTGCCAGCAGTTTAATCGGGTGGACAGGGGGTATGAACACTGAAGCTTTCTTT	CASSLIGWTGGMNTEAFF
TRBJ2-7	15	.	many	TRBV14	TGTGCCAGCAGCCAAGATGGCAGGGCTCCCTACGAGCAGTACTTC	CASSQDGRAPYEQYF
TRBJ1-2	14	.	many	TRBV7-9	TGTGCCAGCAGTCGGGACGGTACGCGGTATGGCTACACCTTC	CASSRDGTRYGYTF
TRBJ1-1	14	.	many	TRBV6-2/TRBV6-3	TGTGCCAGCAGGCCCTTCGGGCCTACCACTGAAGCCTTCTTT	CASRPFGPTTEAFF
TRBJ1-3	15	.	.	TRBV5-6	TGTGCCAGCAGCTATCGGAAGTCCTCTGGAAACACCATATATTTT	CASSYRKSSGNTIYF
TRBJ1-3	16	TRBD1	few	TRBV28	TGTGCCAGCATCCAGACAGGGGGCAGTTCTGGAAACACCATATATTTT	CASIQTGGSSGNTIYF
TRBJ1-1	14	.	.	TRBV7-6	TGTGCCAGCAGCCCGGACATAAAAGCCACTGAAGCTTTCTTT	CASSPDIKATEAFF
TRBJ1-6	14	.	.	TRBV6-5	TGTGCCAGCAGTCAAACAGGGCCGTGGCAACCCCTCCACTTT	CASSQTGPWQPLHF
TRBJ2-7	12	.	many	TRBV6-2/TRBV6-3	TGTGCCAGTCAGACAGGAGAGTACGAGCAGTACTTC	CASQTGEYEQYF
TRBJ2-2	13	.	many	TRBV29-1	TGCAGCGTAGGAGGTACGGGCACCGGGGAGCTGTTTTTT	CSVGGTGTGELFF
TRBJ1-3	15	.	many	TRBV6-6	TGTGCCAGCATTTCGGGAGGGGTGGGAGGAAACACCATATATTTT	CASISGGVGGNTIYF
TRBJ2-7	15	.	many	TRBV5-1	TGCGCCAGCAGCTTGATCCGGGGCCCAACCTACGAGCAGTACTTC	CASSLIRGPTYEQYF
TRBJ1-1	13	.	many	TRBV4-1	TGCGCCAGCAGCCAAATGGGGTTGGCTGAAGCTTTCTTT	CASSQMGLAEAFF
TRBJ2-4	16	.	many	TRBV28	TGTGCCAGCAGTTTACCCGGGTCCCTAGCCAAAAACATTCAGTACTTC	CASSLPGSLAKNIQYF
TRBJ1-1	15	.	.	TRBV5-1	TGCGCCAGCAGCTTTACGGGAACCAAGAACACTGAAGCTTTCTTT	CASSFTGTKNTEAFF
TRBJ1-1	13	.	few	TRBV20-1	TGCAGTGCTTATTGGGACAAGAACACTGAAGCTTTCTTT	CSAYWDKNTEAFF
TRBJ2-7	13	TRBD1	.	TRBV28	TGTGCCAGCAGGGGGACAGCTTCCTACGAGCAGTACTTC	CASRGTASYEQYF
TRBJ2-2	12	TRBD2	few	TRBV10-3	TGTGCCAGTGGACTAGTTGCCGGGGAGCTGTTTTTT	CASGLVAGELFF
TRBJ1-1	14	TRBD1	many	TRBV7-8	TGTGCCAGCAGCCCCGGACAGGGAGGGACTGAAGCTTTCTTT	CASSPGQGGTEAFF
TRBJ2-7	14	.	few	TRBV7-6	TGTGCCAGCAGCGCCACCGACAGGCCCTACGAGCAGTACTTC	CASSATDRPYEQYF